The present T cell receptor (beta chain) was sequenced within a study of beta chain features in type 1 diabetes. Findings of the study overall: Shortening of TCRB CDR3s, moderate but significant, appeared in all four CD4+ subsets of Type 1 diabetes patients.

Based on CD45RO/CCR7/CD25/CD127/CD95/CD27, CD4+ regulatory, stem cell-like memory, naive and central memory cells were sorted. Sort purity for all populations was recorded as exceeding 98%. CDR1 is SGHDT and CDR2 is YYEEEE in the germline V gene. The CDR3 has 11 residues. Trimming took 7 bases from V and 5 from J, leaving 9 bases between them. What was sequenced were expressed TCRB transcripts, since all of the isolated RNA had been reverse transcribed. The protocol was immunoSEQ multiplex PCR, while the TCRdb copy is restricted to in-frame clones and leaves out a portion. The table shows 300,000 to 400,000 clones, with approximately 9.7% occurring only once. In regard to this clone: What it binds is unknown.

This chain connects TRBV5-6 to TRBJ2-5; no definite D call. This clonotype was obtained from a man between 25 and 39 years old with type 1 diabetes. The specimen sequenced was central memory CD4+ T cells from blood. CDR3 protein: CASGYAETQYF. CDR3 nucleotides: TGTGCCAGCGGCTACGCGGAGACCCAGTACTTC.